Included here is one T cell receptor beta chain sequence, with context. What it binds is not known. CD4+ cells underwent separation, giving CD45RA+ naive and CD45RA-negative memory subsets. Measured with immunoSEQ multiplex PCR; TCRdb has only the in-frame clones, and not every one. The table shows some 2,500,000 clones, with approximately 94% occurring only once. This record comes from a study of shared clonotypes between healthy human individuals. Across the study: Researchers assigned three CD4 naive, three CD4 memory, two CD8 naive and one CD8 memory plate to each donor.

Study outcomes and limitations: Represented diversity, genetic and exposure-history alike, was limited by few donors.

Sample: naive CD4+ T cells from PBMCs. The subset denotes: CD45RA+ positively selected. This clonotype was obtained from a man aged 18 to 29 in good health. Some clones in this sample may be carry-over from other donors' samples.

The CDR3 DNA sequence: TGCGCCAGCAGCTCCACAGGGAGCGGAGAAAAACTGTTTTTT. It codes for CASSSTGSGEKLFF. This chain uses TRBV5-1 with TRBJ1-4; D might be TRBD1 (6 bases). CDR1 and CDR2 (germline): SGHRS, YFSETQ. This CDR3 is built from 14 residues. The germline V and J ends were trimmed by 3 bases and 8 bases, with 14 bases remaining between them.